This TCR beta chain is from a study of blood T cell repertoires in COVID-19. This CDR3 has 15 residues. V lost 3 bases and J lost 1; bases outside the gene matches: 5. Germline V lookup: CDR1 SGHVS, CDR2 FNYEAQ. Donors were grouped by their self-reported clinical history. Some clones are missing from TCRdb's copy, which holds only in-frame ones; the method was immunoSEQ multiplex PCR. The data hold approximately 480,000 clones, with roughly 87% observed a single time. This TCR was recovered from a woman aged 18-35 years who had recovered from COVID-19. The sample was PBMCs or T cells enriched from blood (not recorded which). The chain recombines TRBV7-6 with TRBJ1-1; 7 positions agree with TRBD1. This chain's CDR3 is CASSFSGQENTEAFF. Here the CDR3 DNA reads TGTGCCAGCAGCTTCAGTGGACAGGAGAACACTGAAGCTTTCTTT.